This T cell receptor beta chain was recorded in a study of STAT5B mutations in CD4+ large granular lymphocyte leukemia. Sequenced by immunoSEQ multiplex PCR; TCRdb stores in-frame clones only, minus some. This repertoire shows 30,000 or so clones, 70% to 75% found once; its top ten account for roughly 3.3%. V lost 1 base to trimming and J lost 5 bases, with 19 bases between them. CDR1 is SGHTA, CDR2 FQGNSA, per germline. The CDR3 totals 17 residues. The chain combines TRBV7-2 with TRBJ2-3; the D gene is possibly TRBD2 (6 bases). The sample was CD4+ T cells from blood buffy coats. This sequence originates from a human donor in good health. The CDR3 nucleotides read TGTGCCAGCAGCTTAGGATGGGGGAGGACTACATTAGATACGCAGTATTTT. Protein sequence: CASSLGWGRTTLDTQYF.